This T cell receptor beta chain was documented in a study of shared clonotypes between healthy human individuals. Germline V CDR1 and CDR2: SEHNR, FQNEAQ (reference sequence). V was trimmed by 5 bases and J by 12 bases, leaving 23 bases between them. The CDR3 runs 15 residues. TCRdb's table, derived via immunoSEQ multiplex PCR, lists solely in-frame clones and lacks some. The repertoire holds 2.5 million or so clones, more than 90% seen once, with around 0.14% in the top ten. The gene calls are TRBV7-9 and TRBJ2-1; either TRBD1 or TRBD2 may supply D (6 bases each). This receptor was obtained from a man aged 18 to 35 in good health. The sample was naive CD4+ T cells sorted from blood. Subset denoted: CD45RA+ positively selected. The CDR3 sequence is CASSPTAIGGLRQFF. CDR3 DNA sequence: TGTGCCAGCAGCCCTACCGCTATAGGGGGACTTCGGCAGTTCTTC.